This T cell receptor (beta chain) stems from a study of identical twins. Notes on the study in general: Among out-of-frame alpha sequences shared by twins, low generation probability occurred in excess. Invariant populations such as MAIT and iNKT cells could partly muddle zero-insertion analyses. Modeled out-of-frame TCR alpha sharing in monozygotic twins fell below observed levels.

A template switching step contributed a universal primer site, while unique molecular identifiers were present in the cDNA. TCRdb independently ran MiXCR on the 5' RACE reads; one entry per CDR3 protein. The table includes around 370,000 distinct CDR3 sequences, roughly 9% detected once. This clonotype was observed many times. As yet, its antigen is unknown. V shed 3 bases, J shed 6 bases, and the junction held 9 bases outside the gene matches. Germline V gene sequence: CDR1 KGHDR, CDR2 SFDVKD. This CDR3 spans 16 amino acids. Sequencing was performed on naive T cells sorted from blood. The source is a woman aged 50 to 65 in good health. The chain combines TRBV24-1 with TRBJ2-1; 8 nucleotides line up with TRBD2. The CDR3 DNA sequence: TGTGCCACCAGTGATATATATAGCGGGGACATCAATGAGCAGTTCTTC. Translation: CATSDIYSGDINEQFF.